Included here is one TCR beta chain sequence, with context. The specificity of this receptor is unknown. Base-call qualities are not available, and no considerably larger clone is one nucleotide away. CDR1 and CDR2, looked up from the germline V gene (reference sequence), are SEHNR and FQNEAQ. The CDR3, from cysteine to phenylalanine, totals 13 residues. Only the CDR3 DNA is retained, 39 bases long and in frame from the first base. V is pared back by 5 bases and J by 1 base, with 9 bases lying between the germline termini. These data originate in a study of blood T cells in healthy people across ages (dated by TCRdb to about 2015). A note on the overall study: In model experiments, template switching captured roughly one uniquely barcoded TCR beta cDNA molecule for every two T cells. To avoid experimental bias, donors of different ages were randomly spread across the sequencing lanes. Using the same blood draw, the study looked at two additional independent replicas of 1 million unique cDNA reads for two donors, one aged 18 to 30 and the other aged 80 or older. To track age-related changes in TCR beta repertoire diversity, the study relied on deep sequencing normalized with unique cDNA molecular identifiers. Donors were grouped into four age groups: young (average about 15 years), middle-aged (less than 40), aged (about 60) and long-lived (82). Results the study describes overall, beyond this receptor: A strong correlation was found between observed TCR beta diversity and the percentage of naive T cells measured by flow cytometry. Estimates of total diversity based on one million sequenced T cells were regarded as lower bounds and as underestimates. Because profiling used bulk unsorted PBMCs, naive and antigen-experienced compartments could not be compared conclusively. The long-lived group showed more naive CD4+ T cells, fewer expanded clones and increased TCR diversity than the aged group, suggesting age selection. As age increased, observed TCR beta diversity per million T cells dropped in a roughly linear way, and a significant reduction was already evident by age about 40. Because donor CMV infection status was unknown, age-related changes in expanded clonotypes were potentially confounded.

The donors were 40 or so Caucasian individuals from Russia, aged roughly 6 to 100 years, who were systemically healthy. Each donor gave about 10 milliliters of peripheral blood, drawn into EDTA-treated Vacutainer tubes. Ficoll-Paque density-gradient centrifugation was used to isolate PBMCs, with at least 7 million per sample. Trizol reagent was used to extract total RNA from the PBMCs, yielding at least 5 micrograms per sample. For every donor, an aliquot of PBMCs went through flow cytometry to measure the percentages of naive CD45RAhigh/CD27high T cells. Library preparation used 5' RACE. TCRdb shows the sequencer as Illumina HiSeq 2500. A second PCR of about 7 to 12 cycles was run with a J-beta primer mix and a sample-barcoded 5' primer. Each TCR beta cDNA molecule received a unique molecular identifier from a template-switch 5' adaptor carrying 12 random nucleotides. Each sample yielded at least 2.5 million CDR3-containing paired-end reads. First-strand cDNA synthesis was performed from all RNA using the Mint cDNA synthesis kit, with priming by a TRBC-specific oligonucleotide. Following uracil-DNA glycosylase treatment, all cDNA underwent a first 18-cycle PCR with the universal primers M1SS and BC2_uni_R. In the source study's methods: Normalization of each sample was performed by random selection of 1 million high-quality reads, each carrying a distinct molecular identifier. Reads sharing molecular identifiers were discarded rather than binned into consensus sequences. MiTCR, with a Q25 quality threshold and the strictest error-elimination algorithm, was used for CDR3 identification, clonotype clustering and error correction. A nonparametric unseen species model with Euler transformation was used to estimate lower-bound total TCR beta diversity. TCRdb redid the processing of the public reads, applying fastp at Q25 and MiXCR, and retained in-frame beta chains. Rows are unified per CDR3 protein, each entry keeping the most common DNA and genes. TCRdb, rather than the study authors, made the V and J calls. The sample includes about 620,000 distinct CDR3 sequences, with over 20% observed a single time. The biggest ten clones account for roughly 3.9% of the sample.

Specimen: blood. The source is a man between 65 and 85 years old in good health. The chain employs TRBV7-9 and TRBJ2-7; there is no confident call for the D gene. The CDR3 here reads CASSTDGSYEQYF. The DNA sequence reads TGTGCCAGCAGCACGGACGGATCCTACGAGCAGTACTTC. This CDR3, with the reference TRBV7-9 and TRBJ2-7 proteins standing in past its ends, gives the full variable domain DTGVSQNPRHKITKRGQNVTFRCDPISEHNRLYWYRQTLGQGPEFLTYFQNEAQLEKSRLLSDRFSAERPKGSFSTLEIQRTEQGDSAMYLCASSTDGSYEQYFGPGTRLTVT.